This T cell receptor (beta chain) comes out of a study of shared clonotypes between healthy human individuals. Roughly 280 ng DNA, 30,000 or so T cell genomes, went into unsorted PBMC replicate PCRs. TCRdb's copy holds only in-frame clones and misses some; the assay was immunoSEQ multiplex PCR. The profile shows about 510,000 clones, less than 85% of them singletons. None of the donors, who were healthy HIV-negative adults, had recently had acute infections or vaccinations. Extraction of genomic DNA in unsorted samples used about 90 million PBMCs. Sequenced: PBMCs. The TCR originated in a woman between 35 and 50 years old in good health. Some clones in this sample may be carry-over from other donors' samples.

The CDR3 region has the DNA TGTGCCAGCAGTGAGCGCCTTAGCACAGATACGCAGTATTTT. Translating it yields CASSERLSTDTQYF. This chain joins TRBV9 and TRBJ2-3; unclear D gene. V was clipped by 5 bases and J by 0 bases, with 10 bases between them. In germline, CDR1 is SGDLS, CDR2 YYNGEE. The CDR3 length is 14 residues.